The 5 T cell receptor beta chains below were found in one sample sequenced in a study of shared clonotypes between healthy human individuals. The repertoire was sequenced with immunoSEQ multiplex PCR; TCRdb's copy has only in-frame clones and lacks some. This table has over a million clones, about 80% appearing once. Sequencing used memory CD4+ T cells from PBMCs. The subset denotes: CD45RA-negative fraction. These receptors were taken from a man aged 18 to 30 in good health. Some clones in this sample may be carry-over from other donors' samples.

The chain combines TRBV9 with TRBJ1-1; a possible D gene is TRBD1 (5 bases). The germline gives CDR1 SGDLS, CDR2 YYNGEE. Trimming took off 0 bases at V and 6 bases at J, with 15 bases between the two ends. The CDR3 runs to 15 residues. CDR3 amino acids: CASSVAVGGAAEAFF. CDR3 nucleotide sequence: TGTGCCAGCAGCGTAGCGGTTGGGGGAGCGGCTGAAGCTTTCTTT.

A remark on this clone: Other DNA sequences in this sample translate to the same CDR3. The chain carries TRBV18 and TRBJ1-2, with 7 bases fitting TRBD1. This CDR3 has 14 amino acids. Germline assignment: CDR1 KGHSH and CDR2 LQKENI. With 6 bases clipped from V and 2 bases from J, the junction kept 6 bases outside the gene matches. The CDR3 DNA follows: TGTGCCAGCTCTCCGGGACAGCAGAACTATGGCTACACCTTC. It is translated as CASSPGQQNYGYTF.

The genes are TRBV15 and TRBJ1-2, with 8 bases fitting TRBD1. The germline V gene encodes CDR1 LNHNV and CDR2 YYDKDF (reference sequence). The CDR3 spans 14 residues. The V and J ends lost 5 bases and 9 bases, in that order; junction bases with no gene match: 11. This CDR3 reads CATSPGQGRWSYTF. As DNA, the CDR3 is TGTGCCACCAGCCCCGGACAGGGAAGATGGAGCTACACCTTC.

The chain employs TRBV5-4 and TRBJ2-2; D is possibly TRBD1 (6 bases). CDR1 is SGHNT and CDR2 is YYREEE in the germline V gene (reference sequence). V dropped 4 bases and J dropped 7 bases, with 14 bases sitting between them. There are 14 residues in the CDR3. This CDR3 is CASSGPGADGELFF. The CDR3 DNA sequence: TGTGCCAGCAGCGGGCCAGGGGCGGACGGGGAGCTGTTTTTT.

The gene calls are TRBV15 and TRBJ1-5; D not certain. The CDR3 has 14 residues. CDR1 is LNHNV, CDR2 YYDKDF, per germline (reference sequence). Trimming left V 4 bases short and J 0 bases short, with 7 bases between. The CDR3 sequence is CATSISNSNQPQHF. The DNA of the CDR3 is TGTGCCACCAGCATCTCTAATAGCAATCAGCCCCAGCATTTT. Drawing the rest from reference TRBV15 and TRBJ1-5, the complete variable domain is DAMVIQNPRYQVTQFGKPVTLSCSQTLNHNVMYWYQQKSSQAPKLLFHYYDKDFNNEADTPDNFQSRRPNTSFCFLDIRSPGLGDTAMYLCATSISNSNQPQHFGDGTRLSIL.